The source of this T cell receptor (beta chain) is a study of CD8 T cells in Susac syndrome. V lost 6 bases and J 4 bases, leaving 22 bases between the germline ends. The CDR3 extends over 15 amino acids. CDR1 is SQVTM, CDR2 ANQGSEA, per germline. Reverse transcription of 0.5 to 1 ug RNA was performed with random hexamers. The TCR beta CDR3 was amplified by immunoSEQ multiplex PCR across 54 Vbeta, 13 Jbeta. In TCRdb, the immunoSEQ multiplex PCR reads were re-called with MiXCR into one record per CDR3 protein. The sample records just over 300,000 distinct CDR3 sequences, around 90% being singletons. Each multiple sclerosis control was a treatment-naive patient with relapsing-remitting disease that was either stable or active. Bulk CD8+ and CD4+ cells came from magnetic negative isolation; CD8+ TEMRA by FACS. The study's findings and limits: An acknowledgment was made by the study that its TCR sequencing and HLA analysis involved relatively few individuals.

Details on this clonotype: Antigen: not known.

This chain uses TRBV29-1 with TRBJ2-7; D not resolved. The sample consisted of CD4+ T cells from PBMCs. The clonotype was recovered from a human donor with multiple sclerosis. The CDR3 here is CSVIVGPQKVYEQYF. The CDR3 DNA reads TGCAGCGTGATCGTCGGCCCCCAGAAAGTTTACGAGCAGTACTTC.